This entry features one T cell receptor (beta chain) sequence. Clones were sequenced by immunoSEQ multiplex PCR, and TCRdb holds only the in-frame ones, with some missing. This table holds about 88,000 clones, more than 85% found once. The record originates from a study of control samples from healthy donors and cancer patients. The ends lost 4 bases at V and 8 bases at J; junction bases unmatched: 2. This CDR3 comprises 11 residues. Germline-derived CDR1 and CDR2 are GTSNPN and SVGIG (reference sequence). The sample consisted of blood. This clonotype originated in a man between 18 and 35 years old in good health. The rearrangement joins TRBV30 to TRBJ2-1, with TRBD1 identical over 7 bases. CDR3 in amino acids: CAWTTGYEQFF. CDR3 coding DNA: TGTGCCTGGACGACAGGGTATGAGCAGTTCTTC.